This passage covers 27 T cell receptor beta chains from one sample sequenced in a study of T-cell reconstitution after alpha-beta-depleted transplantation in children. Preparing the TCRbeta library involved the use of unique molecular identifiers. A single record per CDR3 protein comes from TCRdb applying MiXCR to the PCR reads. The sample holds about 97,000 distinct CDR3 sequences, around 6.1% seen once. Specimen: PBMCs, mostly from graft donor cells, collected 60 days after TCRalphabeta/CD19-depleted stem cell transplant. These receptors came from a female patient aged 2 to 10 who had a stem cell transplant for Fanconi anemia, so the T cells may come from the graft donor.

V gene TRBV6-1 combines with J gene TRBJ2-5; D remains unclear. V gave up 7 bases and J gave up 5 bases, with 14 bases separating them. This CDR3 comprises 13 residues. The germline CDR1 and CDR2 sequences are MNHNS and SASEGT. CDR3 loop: CASKKVAQETQYF. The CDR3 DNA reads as TGTGCCAGCAAGAAAGTCGCCCAGGAGACCCAGTACTTC.

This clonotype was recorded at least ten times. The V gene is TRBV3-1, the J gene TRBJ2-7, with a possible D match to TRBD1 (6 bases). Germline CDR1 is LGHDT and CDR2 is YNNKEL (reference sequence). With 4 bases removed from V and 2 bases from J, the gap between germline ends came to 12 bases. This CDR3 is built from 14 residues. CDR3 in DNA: TGTGCCAGCAGCCCTTGGACAGAGCCCTACGAGCAGTACTTC. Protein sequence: CASSPWTEPYEQYF.

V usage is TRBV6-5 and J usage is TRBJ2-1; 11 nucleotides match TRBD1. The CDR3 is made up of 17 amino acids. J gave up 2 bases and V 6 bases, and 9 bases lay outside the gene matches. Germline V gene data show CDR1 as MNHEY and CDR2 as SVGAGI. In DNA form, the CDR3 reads TGTGCCAGCAGCAGCCGGGACAGGGGGGGAACCTACAATGAGCAGTTCTTC. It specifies CASSSRDRGGTYNEQFF.

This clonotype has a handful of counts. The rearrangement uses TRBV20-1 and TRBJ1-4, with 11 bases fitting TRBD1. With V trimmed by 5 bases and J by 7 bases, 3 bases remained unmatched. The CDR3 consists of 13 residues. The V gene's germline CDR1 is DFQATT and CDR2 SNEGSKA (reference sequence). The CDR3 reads CSAPGTGGEKLFF. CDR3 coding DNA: TGCAGTGCTCCCGGGACAGGGGGTGAAAAACTGTTTTTT.

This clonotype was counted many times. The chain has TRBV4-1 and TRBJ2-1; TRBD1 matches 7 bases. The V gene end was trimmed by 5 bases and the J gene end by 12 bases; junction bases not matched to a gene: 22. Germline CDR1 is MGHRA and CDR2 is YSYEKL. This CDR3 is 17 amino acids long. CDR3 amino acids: CASSSNSGPRFYRGQFF. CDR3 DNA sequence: TGCGCCAGCAGCAGCAATTCGGGACCGCGATTTTACAGGGGGCAGTTCTTC.

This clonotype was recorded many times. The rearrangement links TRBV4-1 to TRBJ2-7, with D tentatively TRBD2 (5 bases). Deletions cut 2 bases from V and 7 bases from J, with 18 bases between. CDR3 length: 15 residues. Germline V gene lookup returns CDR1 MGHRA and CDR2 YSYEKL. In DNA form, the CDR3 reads TGCGCCAGCAGCCAATTAAGTAACGGGGTAAGGGAGCAGTACTTC. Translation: CASSQLSNGVREQYF.

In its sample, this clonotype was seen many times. The CDR3 DNA follows: TGTGCCAGCAGCTTCGGTACTACCCAAGAGACCCAGTACTTC. Amino acids: CASSFGTTQETQYF. The gene calls are TRBV7-6 and TRBJ2-5; D is undetermined. Looked up from germline, CDR1 is SGHVS and CDR2 is FNYEAQ. This CDR3 has 14 amino acids. The germline V and J ends were trimmed by 3 bases and 1 base, with 9 bases remaining between them.

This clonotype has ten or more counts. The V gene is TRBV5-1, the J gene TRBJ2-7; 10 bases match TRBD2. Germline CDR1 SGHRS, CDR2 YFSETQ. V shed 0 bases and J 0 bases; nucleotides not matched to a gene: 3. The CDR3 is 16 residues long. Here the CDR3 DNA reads TGCGCCAGCAGCTTGGAACTAGCGGGAAACTCCTACGAGCAGTACTTC. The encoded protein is CASSLELAGNSYEQYF.

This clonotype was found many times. DNA for the CDR3: TGTGCCAGCAGTTTAGGGGAATGGAATCAGCCCCAGCATTTT. Amino acid sequence: CASSLGEWNQPQHF. V is TRBV12-3 or TRBV12-4 and J is TRBJ1-5; no firm D call. The CDR3 has 14 residues. V was shortened by 1 base and J by 4 bases, with 8 bases between the two germline ends.

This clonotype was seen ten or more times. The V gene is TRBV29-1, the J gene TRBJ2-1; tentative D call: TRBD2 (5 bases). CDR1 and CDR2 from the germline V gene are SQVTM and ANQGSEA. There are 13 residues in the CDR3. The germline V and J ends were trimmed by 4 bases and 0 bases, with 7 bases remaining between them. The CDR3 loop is CSVATSSYNEQFF. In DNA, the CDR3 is TGCAGCGTTGCCACTAGCTCCTACAATGAGCAGTTCTTC.

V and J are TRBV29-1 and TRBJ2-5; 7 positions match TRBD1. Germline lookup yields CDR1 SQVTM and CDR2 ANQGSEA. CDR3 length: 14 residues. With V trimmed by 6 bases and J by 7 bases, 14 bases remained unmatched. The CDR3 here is CSVRTAGGVGTQYF. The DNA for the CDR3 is TGCAGCGTCCGAACGGCAGGGGGTGTTGGGACCCAGTACTTC.

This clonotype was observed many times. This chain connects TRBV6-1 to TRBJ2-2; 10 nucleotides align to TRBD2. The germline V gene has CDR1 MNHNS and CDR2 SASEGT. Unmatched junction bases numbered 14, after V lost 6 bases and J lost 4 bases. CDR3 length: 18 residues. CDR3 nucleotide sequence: TGTGCCAGCAGCCCAGCCCCCGCTCGACTAGCGGGCACCGGGGAGCTGTTTTTT. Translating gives CASSPAPARLAGTGELFF.

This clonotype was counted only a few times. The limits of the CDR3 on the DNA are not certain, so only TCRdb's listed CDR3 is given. The CDR3 loop is CISVSEAYLDYSEAFF. The chain employs TRBV7-5 and TRBJ1-1. TRBV7-5 corresponds to a pseudogene. Ends included, the CDR3 has 16 residues.

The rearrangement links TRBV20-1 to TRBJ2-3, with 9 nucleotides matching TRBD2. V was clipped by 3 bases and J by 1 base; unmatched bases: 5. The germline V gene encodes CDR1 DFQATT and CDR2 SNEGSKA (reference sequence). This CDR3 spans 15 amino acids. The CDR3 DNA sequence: TGCAGTGCTAGTTTAGCGGGAGATGGCACAGATACGCAGTATTTT. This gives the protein CSASLAGDGTDTQYF.

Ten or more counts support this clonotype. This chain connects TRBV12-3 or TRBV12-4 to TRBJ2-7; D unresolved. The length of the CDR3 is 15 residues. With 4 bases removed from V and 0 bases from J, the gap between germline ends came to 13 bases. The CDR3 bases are TGTGCCAGCAGTTATTGGGTAGGTGGCTCCTACGAGCAGTACTTC. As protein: CASSYWVGGSYEQYF.

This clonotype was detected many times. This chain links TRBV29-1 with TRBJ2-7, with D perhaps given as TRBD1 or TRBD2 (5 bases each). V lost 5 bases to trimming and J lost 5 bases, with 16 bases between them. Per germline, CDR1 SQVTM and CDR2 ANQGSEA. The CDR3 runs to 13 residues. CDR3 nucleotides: TGCAGCGTTTATAGTGGGACGACCCACGAGCAGTACTTC. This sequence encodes CSVYSGTTHEQYF.

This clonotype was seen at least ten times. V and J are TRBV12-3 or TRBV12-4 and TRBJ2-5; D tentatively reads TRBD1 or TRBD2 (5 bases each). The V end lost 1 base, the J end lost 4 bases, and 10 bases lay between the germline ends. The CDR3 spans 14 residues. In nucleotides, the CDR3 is TGTGCCAGCAGTTTAGGGGGGTGGCGAGAGACCCAGTACTTC. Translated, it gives CASSLGGWRETQYF.

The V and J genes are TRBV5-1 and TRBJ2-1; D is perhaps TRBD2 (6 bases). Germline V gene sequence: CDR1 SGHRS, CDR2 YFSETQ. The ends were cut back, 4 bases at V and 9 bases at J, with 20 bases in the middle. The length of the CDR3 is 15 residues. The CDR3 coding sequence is TGCGCCAGCAGCCCCCGCGGGACTTCAGCTGGTGAGCAGTTCTTC. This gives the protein CASSPRGTSAGEQFF.

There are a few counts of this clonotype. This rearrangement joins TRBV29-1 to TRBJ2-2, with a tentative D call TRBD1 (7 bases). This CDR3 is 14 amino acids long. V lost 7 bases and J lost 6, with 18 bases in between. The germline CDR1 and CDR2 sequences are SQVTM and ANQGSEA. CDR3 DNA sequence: TGCAGCGCCAGGGGCTCCAGGGGGGCCGGGGAGCTGTTTTTT. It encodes CSARGSRGAGELFF.

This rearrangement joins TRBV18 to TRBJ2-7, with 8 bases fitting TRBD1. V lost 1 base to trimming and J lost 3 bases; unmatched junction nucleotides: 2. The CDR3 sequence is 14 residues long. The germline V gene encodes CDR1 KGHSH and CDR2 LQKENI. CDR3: CASSPRTGRYEQYF. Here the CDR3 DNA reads TGTGCCAGCTCACCACGGACAGGGCGCTACGAGCAGTACTTC.

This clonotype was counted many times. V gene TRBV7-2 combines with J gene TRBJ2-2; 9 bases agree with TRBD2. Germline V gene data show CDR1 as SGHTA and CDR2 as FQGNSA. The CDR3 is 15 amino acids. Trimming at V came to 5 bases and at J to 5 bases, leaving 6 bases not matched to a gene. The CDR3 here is CASSGGLAGTGELFF. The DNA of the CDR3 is TGTGCCAGCAGCGGGGGACTAGCAGGAACCGGGGAGCTGTTTTTT. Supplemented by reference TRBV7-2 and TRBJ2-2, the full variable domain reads GAGVSQSPSNKVTEKGKDVELRCDPISGHTALYWYRQSLGQGLEFLIYFQGNSAPDKSGLPSDRFSAERTGGSVSTLTIQRTQQEDSAVYLCASSGGLAGTGELFFGEGSRLTVL.

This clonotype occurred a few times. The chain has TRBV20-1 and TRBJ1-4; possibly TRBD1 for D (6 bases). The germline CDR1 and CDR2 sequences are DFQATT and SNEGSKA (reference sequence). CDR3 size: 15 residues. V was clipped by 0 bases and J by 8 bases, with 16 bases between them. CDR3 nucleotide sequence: TGCAGTGCTAGAGATCCGGGCAGGGACACCGAAAAACTGTTTTTT. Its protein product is CSARDPGRDTEKLFF.

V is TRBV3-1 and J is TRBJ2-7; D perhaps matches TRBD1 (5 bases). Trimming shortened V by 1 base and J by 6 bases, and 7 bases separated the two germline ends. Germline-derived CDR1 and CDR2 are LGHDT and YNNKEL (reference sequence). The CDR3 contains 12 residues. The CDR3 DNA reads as TGTGCCAGCAGCCAAGTGGGGCTCGAGCAGTACTTC. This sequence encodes CASSQVGLEQYF.

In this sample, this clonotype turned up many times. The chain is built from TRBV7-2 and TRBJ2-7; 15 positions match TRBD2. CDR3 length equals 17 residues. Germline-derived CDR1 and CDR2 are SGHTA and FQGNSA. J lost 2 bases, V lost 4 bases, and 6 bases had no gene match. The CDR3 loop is CASSSTRTSGGAYEQYF. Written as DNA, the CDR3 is TGTGCCAGCAGCTCGACCAGGACTAGCGGGGGGGCCTACGAGCAGTACTTC.

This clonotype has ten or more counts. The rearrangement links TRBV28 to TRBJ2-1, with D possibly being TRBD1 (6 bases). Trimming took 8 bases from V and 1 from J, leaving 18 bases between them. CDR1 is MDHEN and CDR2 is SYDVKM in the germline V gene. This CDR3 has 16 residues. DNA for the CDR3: TGTGCCAGCGGTACACAGGGCATGGGGTCCTACAATGAGCAGTTCTTC. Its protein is CASGTQGMGSYNEQFF.

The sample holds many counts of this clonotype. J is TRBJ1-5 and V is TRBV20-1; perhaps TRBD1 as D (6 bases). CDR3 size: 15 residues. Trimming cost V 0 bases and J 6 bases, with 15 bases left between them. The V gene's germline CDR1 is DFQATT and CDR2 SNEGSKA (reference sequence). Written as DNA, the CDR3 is TGCAGTGCTAGAGATATGCAGGGGTGGCTTCAGCCCCAGCATTTT. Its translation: CSARDMQGWLQPQHF.

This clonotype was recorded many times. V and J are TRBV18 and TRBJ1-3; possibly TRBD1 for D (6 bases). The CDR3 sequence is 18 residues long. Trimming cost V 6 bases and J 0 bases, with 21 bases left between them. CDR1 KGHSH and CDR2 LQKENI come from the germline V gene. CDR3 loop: CASSQAPGATDSGNTIYF. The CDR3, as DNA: TGTGCCAGCTCCCAAGCGCCGGGGGCTACCGACTCTGGAAACACCATATATTTT.